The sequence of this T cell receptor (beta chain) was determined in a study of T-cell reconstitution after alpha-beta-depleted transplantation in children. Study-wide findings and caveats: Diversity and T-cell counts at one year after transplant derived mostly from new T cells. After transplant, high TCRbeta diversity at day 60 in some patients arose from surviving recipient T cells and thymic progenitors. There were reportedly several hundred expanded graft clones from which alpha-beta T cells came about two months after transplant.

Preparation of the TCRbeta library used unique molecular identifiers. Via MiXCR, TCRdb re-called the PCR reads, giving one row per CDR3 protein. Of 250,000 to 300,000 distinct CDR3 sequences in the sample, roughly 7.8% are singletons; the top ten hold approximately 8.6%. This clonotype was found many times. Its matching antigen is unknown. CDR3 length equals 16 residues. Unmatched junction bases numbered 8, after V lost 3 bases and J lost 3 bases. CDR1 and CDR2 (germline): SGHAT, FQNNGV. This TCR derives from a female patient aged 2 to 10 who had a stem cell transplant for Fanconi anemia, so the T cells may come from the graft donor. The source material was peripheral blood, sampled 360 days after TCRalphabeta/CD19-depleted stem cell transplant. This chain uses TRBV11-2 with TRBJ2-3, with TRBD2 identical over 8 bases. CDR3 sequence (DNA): TGTGCCAGCAGCTTCTTCTCGGGACTAGGTACAGATACGCAGTATTTT. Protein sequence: CASSFFSGLGTDTQYF.